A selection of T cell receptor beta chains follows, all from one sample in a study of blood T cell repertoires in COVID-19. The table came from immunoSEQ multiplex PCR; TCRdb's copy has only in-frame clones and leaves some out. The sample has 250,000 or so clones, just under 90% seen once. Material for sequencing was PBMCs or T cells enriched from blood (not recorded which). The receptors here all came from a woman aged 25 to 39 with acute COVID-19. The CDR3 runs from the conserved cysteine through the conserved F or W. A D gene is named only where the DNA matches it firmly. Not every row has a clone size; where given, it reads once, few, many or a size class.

CDR3aa: CASSFYRVMGGNTIYF; CDR3nt: TGTGCCAGCAGTTTTTACAGGGTTATGGGTGGAAACACCATATATTTT; d_gene: NA; abundance: NA; j_gene: TRBJ1-3; v_gene: TRBV28
CDR3aa: CASSPSFNRGQTYEQYF; CDR3nt: TGTGCCAGCTCACCATCGTTCAATCGGGGACAGACGTACGAGCAGTACTTC; d_gene: TRBD1; abundance: NA; j_gene: TRBJ2-7; v_gene: TRBV18
CDR3aa: CASSFTNTGELFF; CDR3nt: TGTGCCAGCAGTTTTACGAACACCGGGGAGCTGTTTTTT; d_gene: NA; abundance: once; j_gene: TRBJ2-2; v_gene: TRBV28
CDR3aa: CASKISGGGSGANVLTF; CDR3nt: TGCGCCAGCAAGATCTCCGGGGGTGGCTCTGGGGCCAACGTCCTGACTTTC; d_gene: NA; abundance: NA; j_gene: TRBJ2-6; v_gene: TRBV5-1
CDR3aa: CASSLVSGRAADTQYF; CDR3nt: TGCGCCAGCAGCTTGGTTAGCGGGAGGGCCGCAGATACGCAGTATTTT; d_gene: TRBD2; abundance: NA; j_gene: TRBJ2-3; v_gene: TRBV5-1
CDR3aa: CASSKVGGTAGELFF; CDR3nt: TGTGCCAGCAGCAAAGTGGGCGGGACCGCCGGGGAGCTGTTTTTT; d_gene: NA; abundance: NA; j_gene: TRBJ2-2; v_gene: TRBV21-1
CDR3aa: CASSLEGANTEAFF; CDR3nt: TGTGCCAGCAGCTTGGAGGGGGCGAACACTGAAGCTTTCTTT; d_gene: TRBD1; abundance: NA; j_gene: TRBJ1-1; v_gene: TRBV5-5
CDR3aa: CATSRDPDRGTGELFF; CDR3nt: TGTGCCACCAGCAGAGATCCCGACAGGGGTACCGGGGAGCTGTTTTTT; d_gene: TRBD1; abundance: once; j_gene: TRBJ2-2; v_gene: TRBV15
CDR3aa: CSVELYGASSSYEQYF; CDR3nt: TGCAGCGTGGAGTTGTATGGGGCCTCCTCCTCCTACGAGCAGTACTTC; d_gene: NA; abundance: NA; j_gene: TRBJ2-7; v_gene: TRBV29-1
CDR3aa: CASNTGTSATPSTDTQYF; CDR3nt: TGTGCCAGCAACACCGGGACTAGCGCTACCCCTAGCACAGATACGCAGTATTTT; d_gene: TRBD2; abundance: NA; j_gene: TRBJ2-3; v_gene: TRBV27
CDR3aa: CASSINRDSINTEAFF; CDR3nt: TGTGCCAGTAGTATAAACCGGGACAGCATTAACACTGAAGCTTTCTTT; d_gene: TRBD1; abundance: NA; j_gene: TRBJ1-1; v_gene: TRBV19
CDR3aa: CASSERSTSTDTQYF; CDR3nt: TGTGCCAGCAGTGAAAGAAGCACTAGCACAGATACGCAGTATTTT; d_gene: NA; abundance: NA; j_gene: TRBJ2-3; v_gene: TRBV2
CDR3aa: CASSLWQSGVPGELFF; CDR3nt: TGTGCCAGCAGCTTGTGGCAGTCCGGGGTGCCCGGGGAGCTGTTTTTT; d_gene: NA; abundance: NA; j_gene: TRBJ2-2; v_gene: TRBV5-4
CDR3aa: CASSGLAGVNEQFF; CDR3nt: TGTGCCAGCAGCGGACTAGCGGGCGTCAATGAGCAGTTCTTC; d_gene: TRBD2; abundance: once; j_gene: TRBJ2-1; v_gene: TRBV2
CDR3aa: CATSRGGRTGSYEQYF; CDR3nt: TGTGCCACCAGCAGAGGGGGGAGGACAGGCTCCTACGAGCAGTACTTC; d_gene: NA; abundance: NA; j_gene: TRBJ2-7; v_gene: TRBV15
CDR3aa: CASSMGTGGYEQYF; CDR3nt: TGTGCCAGTAGTATGGGGACAGGCGGCTACGAGCAGTACTTC; d_gene: TRBD1; abundance: NA; j_gene: TRBJ2-7; v_gene: TRBV19
CDR3aa: CASSQSDGETQYF; CDR3nt: TGCGCCAGCAGCCAATCGGACGGGGAGACGCAGTATTTT; d_gene: NA; abundance: NA; j_gene: TRBJ2-3; v_gene: TRBV4-1
CDR3aa: CSVAGQGNQPQHF; CDR3nt: TGCAGCGTTGCAGGACAGGGCAATCAGCCCCAGCATTTT; d_gene: TRBD1; abundance: once; j_gene: TRBJ1-5; v_gene: TRBV29-1
CDR3aa: CASSALTGLAGGNEQFF; CDR3nt: TGTGCCAGCAGTGCTCTCACGGGACTAGCGGGAGGTAATGAGCAGTTCTTC; d_gene: TRBD2; abundance: NA; j_gene: TRBJ2-1; v_gene: TRBV28
CDR3aa: CASSNRQGGHTEAFF; CDR3nt: TGTGCCAGCAGTAACCGACAGGGGGGGCACACTGAAGCTTTCTTT; d_gene: TRBD1; abundance: NA; j_gene: TRBJ1-1; v_gene: TRBV6-2/TRBV6-3
CDR3aa: CASSLSLGGNQPQHF; CDR3nt: TGTGCCAGCAGTTTATCGTTGGGGGGGAATCAGCCCCAGCATTTT; d_gene: NA; abundance: NA; j_gene: TRBJ1-5; v_gene: TRBV27
CDR3aa: CASSQGRAGYEQYF; CDR3nt: TGCGCCAGCAGCCAAGGCAGGGCCGGCTACGAGCAGTACTTC; d_gene: NA; abundance: few; j_gene: TRBJ2-7; v_gene: TRBV4-1
CDR3aa: CASSLFSGSSYNEQFF; CDR3nt: TGTGCCAGCAGCTTATTCAGCGGGAGCTCCTACAATGAGCAGTTCTTC; d_gene: TRBD2; abundance: NA; j_gene: TRBJ2-1; v_gene: TRBV7-6
CDR3aa: CASSPSHPADNEQFF; CDR3nt: TGCGCCAGCAGCCCGAGCCATCCCGCGGACAATGAGCAGTTCTTC; d_gene: NA; abundance: NA; j_gene: TRBJ2-1; v_gene: TRBV5-1
CDR3aa: CATATWAVGNTIYF; CDR3nt: TGTGCCACCGCTACCTGGGCAGTTGGAAACACCATATATTTT; d_gene: NA; abundance: NA; j_gene: TRBJ1-3; v_gene: TRBV6-5
CDR3aa: CASSWGLAGNDEQYF; CDR3nt: TGTGCCAGCAGTTGGGGACTAGCGGGGAACGACGAGCAGTACTTC; d_gene: TRBD2; abundance: few; j_gene: TRBJ2-7; v_gene: TRBV6-2/TRBV6-3
CDR3aa: CASRSGTGYNEQFF; CDR3nt: TGTGCCAGTAGATCCGGGACAGGATACAATGAGCAGTTCTTC; d_gene: TRBD1; abundance: few; j_gene: TRBJ2-1; v_gene: TRBV19
CDR3aa: CASSLVVDYNEQFF; CDR3nt: TGCGCCAGCAGCTTGGTTGTAGATTACAATGAGCAGTTCTTC; d_gene: NA; abundance: once; j_gene: TRBJ2-1; v_gene: TRBV5-1
CDR3aa: CASSSEGSGYSYEQYF; CDR3nt: TGTGCCAGCAGCTCGGAGGGTAGCGGGTACTCCTACGAGCAGTACTTC; d_gene: TRBD2; abundance: NA; j_gene: TRBJ2-7; v_gene: TRBV28
CDR3aa: CASSTSPGLAGGSSYNEQFF; CDR3nt: TGTGCCAGTAGTACCAGTCCGGGACTAGCGGGTGGGAGCTCCTACAATGAGCAGTTCTTC; d_gene: TRBD2; abundance: NA; j_gene: TRBJ2-1; v_gene: TRBV19
CDR3aa: CASSIGQGEANEQFF; CDR3nt: TGCGCCAGCAGCATCGGACAGGGCGAGGCCAATGAGCAGTTCTTC; d_gene: TRBD1; abundance: NA; j_gene: TRBJ2-1; v_gene: TRBV5-1
CDR3aa: CASSLEEGQGSTDTQYF; CDR3nt: TGTGCCAGCAGCTTAGAAGAAGGACAGGGGAGCACAGATACGCAGTATTTT; d_gene: TRBD1; abundance: NA; j_gene: TRBJ2-3; v_gene: TRBV7-8
CDR3aa: CASSPWSGGVYNEQFF; CDR3nt: TGTGCCAGCAGCCCCTGGAGCGGGGGAGTCTACAATGAGCAGTTCTTC; d_gene: TRBD2; abundance: NA; j_gene: TRBJ2-1; v_gene: TRBV14
CDR3aa: CASTLGSTTYGYTF; CDR3nt: TGTGCCAGCACCTTGGGCAGCACAACCTATGGCTACACCTTC; d_gene: NA; abundance: NA; j_gene: TRBJ1-2; v_gene: TRBV28
CDR3aa: CASSLVGTSGYDMPYNEQFF; CDR3nt: TGCGCCAGCAGCTTGGTAGGGACTAGCGGGTACGATATGCCCTACAATGAGCAGTTCTTC; d_gene: TRBD2; abundance: NA; j_gene: TRBJ2-1; v_gene: TRBV5-1
CDR3aa: CASRTGGLAAYEQYF; CDR3nt: TGTGCCAGCAGGACAGGGGGACTTGCAGCCTACGAGCAGTACTTC; d_gene: TRBD1; abundance: NA; j_gene: TRBJ2-7; v_gene: TRBV6-5
CDR3aa: CASRQGSGANVLTF; CDR3nt: TGTGCCAGCAGACAGGGCTCTGGGGCCAACGTCCTGACTTTC; d_gene: NA; abundance: NA; j_gene: TRBJ2-6; v_gene: TRBV14
CDR3aa: CASSQPSGTGSYGYTF; CDR3nt: TGTGCCAGCAGCCAACCCTCCGGGACAGGGAGTTATGGCTACACCTTC; d_gene: TRBD1; abundance: once; j_gene: TRBJ1-2; v_gene: TRBV3-1/TRBV3-2
CDR3aa: CASSLTGNQPQHF; CDR3nt: TGTGCCAGCAGTCTAACAGGCAATCAGCCCCAGCATTTT; d_gene: NA; abundance: NA; j_gene: TRBJ1-5; v_gene: TRBV12-3/TRBV12-4
CDR3aa: CASTRGQGTDEQYF; CDR3nt: TGTGCCAGCACCCGAGGACAGGGAACGGACGAGCAGTACTTC; d_gene: TRBD1; abundance: NA; j_gene: TRBJ2-7; v_gene: TRBV28
CDR3aa: CASSPEGSQGIATNEKLFF; CDR3nt: TGCGCCAGCAGCCCCGAAGGCTCCCAGGGAATTGCAACTAATGAAAAACTGTTTTTT; d_gene: NA; abundance: NA; j_gene: TRBJ1-4; v_gene: TRBV4-3
CDR3aa: CASSLDTAGGIHEQYF; CDR3nt: TGCGCCAGCAGCTTGGATACAGCGGGAGGAATCCACGAGCAGTACTTC; d_gene: TRBD2; abundance: NA; j_gene: TRBJ2-7; v_gene: TRBV5-1
CDR3aa: CASSLGQGNTDTQYF; CDR3nt: TGTGCCAGCAGCTTAGGGCAGGGTAACACAGATACGCAGTATTTT; d_gene: NA; abundance: NA; j_gene: TRBJ2-3; v_gene: TRBV7-9